What follows are 9 T cell receptor beta chains derived from one specimen sequenced in a study of cytomegalovirus exposure and HLA in healthy donors. The data were produced by immunoSEQ multiplex PCR, yet TCRdb's version contains in-frame clones alone and is incomplete. The top ten hold about 12% of the sample, which has about 250,000 clones, over 75% seen once. Material for sequencing was PBMCs. The source of these receptors is a man aged 18 to 30 in good health and CMV-seropositive.

The chain joins TRBV30 to TRBJ2-3, with D hard to call. The CDR3 runs to 14 residues. Trimming removed 2 bases at V and 5 bases at J, with 14 bases between. Germline V gene data show CDR1 as GTSNPN and CDR2 as SVGIG (reference sequence). The CDR3 is CAWSPPGRGDTQYF. The CDR3 DNA reads TGTGCCTGGAGTCCACCCGGGCGCGGAGATACGCAGTATTTT.

This sequence joins TRBV28 and TRBJ1-2; 7 positions agree with TRBD1. The length of the CDR3 is 13 residues. The trim removed 7 bases at V and 5 bases at J, leaving 7 bases unmatched. Germline V gives CDR1 MDHEN, CDR2 SYDVKM. The CDR3 nucleotides are TGTGCCAGCAAGCCAGGGGGTGTGTATGGCTACACCTTC. Its translation: CASKPGGVYGYTF.

The V gene is TRBV2, the J gene TRBJ2-1, with a possible D match to TRBD1 (5 bases). Germline V CDR1 and CDR2: SNHLY, FYNNEI. The CDR3 contains 13 residues. V was trimmed by 5 bases and J by 7 bases, leaving 12 bases between them. Here the CDR3 DNA reads TGTGCCAGCAGTCAGCAGGGTCGAAATGAGCAGTTCTTC. As protein: CASSQQGRNEQFF.

The V call is TRBV6-4, the J call TRBJ2-1; D remains ambiguous. Trimming pared 0 bases from V and 9 bases from J, leaving 9 bases between. The CDR3 contains 13 residues. Germline V gene data show CDR1 as MRHNA and CDR2 as SNTAGT. CDR3: CASSDSGRSEQFF. CDR3 in DNA: TGTGCCAGCAGTGACTCGGGCAGAAGTGAGCAGTTCTTC.

On this clone: Additional DNA sequences in this sample encode the identical CDR3. The CDR3 reads CASSLGTGPYEQYF. DNA for the CDR3: TGTGCCAGCAGCTTAGGGACAGGACCTTACGAGCAGTACTTC. The chain recombines TRBV7-9 with TRBJ2-7; 7 positions agree with TRBD1. The CDR3 is 14 amino acids. The germline gives CDR1 SEHNR, CDR2 FQNEAQ (reference sequence). The J segment lost 4 bases and the V segment lost 1 base, leaving 4 bases of the junction unmatched.

The V gene is TRBV27, the J gene TRBJ1-5; D is uncertain. Germline loops: CDR1 MNHEY, CDR2 SMNVEV (reference sequence). This CDR3 is built from 13 residues. V was trimmed by 3 bases and J by 3 bases, leaving 6 bases between them. CDR3 residues: CASSFLANQPQHF. The CDR3 region has the DNA TGTGCCAGCAGTTTTCTCGCCAATCAGCCCCAGCATTTT.

The chain has TRBV19 and TRBJ2-3; D gene uncertain. V was clipped by 3 bases and J by 1 base, with 2 bases between them. Germline V CDR1 and CDR2: LNHDA, SQIVND (reference sequence). The CDR3 covers 12 residues. This chain's CDR3 is CASSMGTDTQYF. The CDR3 bases are TGTGCCAGTAGTATGGGCACAGATACGCAGTATTTT.

The gene calls are TRBV28 and TRBJ2-7; 11 positions agree with TRBD2. The V segment lost 2 bases and the J segment 5 bases; nucleotides outside the gene matches: 8. This CDR3 has 16 residues. Germline V gene lookup returns CDR1 MDHEN and CDR2 SYDVKM. The CDR3 loop is CASSLAGLAGAHEQYF. In DNA form, the CDR3 reads TGTGCCAGCAGTTTAGCAGGACTAGCGGGCGCCCACGAGCAGTACTTC.

This clone has a single count. The V call is TRBV28, the J call TRBJ1-2, with 8 bases identical to TRBD1. This CDR3 is built from 15 residues. V lost 6 bases and J lost 6; bases outside the gene matches: 12. CDR1 is MDHEN, CDR2 SYDVKM, per germline. The CDR3 sequence: CASRTTPAGGDGYTF. CDR3 nucleotides: TGTGCCAGCAGGACTACCCCGGCAGGGGGCGATGGCTACACCTTC.